This T cell receptor (beta chain) was obtained from a study of control samples from healthy donors and cancer patients. This CDR3 spans 15 amino acids. With 7 bases clipped from V and 2 bases from J, the junction kept 8 bases outside the gene matches. Germline V CDR1 and CDR2: MNHEY, SVGAGI. The protocol was immunoSEQ multiplex PCR, while the TCRdb copy is restricted to in-frame clones and leaves out a portion. The sample includes around 80,000 clones, 90% to 95% of them seen just once. Sequencing input: blood. The V call is TRBV6-5, the J call TRBJ1-2, with TRBD1 matching over 9 bases. This TCR was sampled from a middle-aged man in good health. The CDR3 coding sequence is TGTGCCAGCATGCTCGGGACAGGGATCAACTATGGCTACACCTTC. Protein product: CASMLGTGINYGYTF.